Following are 3 T cell receptor beta chains from one sample sequenced in a study of beta chain features in type 1 diabetes. Overall study findings and caveats: Patients with Type 1 diabetes showed moderately but significantly shorter TCRB CDR3s in all four CD4+ subsets.

cDNA synthesis used the whole RNA isolate, giving expressed TCRB sequences. Method: immunoSEQ multiplex PCR; TCRdb's copy keeps in-frame clones and lacks some. The sample consists of about 340,000 clones, about a tenth of them appearing once. Antigen specificity for these receptors is unknown. The sequenced sample consisted of central memory CD4+ T cells from blood. All receptors derive from a man aged 25 to 40 with type 1 diabetes.

This clone was seen more than once but under ten times. V is TRBV7-9 and J is TRBJ2-7; no clear D. The length of the CDR3 is 14 residues. Trimming shortened V by 2 bases and J by 5 bases, and 13 bases separated the two germline ends. Germline V gene sequence: CDR1 SEHNR, CDR2 FQNEAQ (reference sequence). The CDR3 region has the DNA TGTGCCAGCAGCTTACTTTACGGCTGGGACGAGCAGTACTTC. Translating it yields CASSLLYGWDEQYF.

This rearrangement joins TRBV15 to TRBJ1-1, with 7 bases lining up with TRBD1. The length of the CDR3 is 15 residues. Germline V CDR1 and CDR2: LNHNV, YYDKDF (reference sequence). With V trimmed by 0 bases and J by 4 bases, 5 bases remained unmatched. The CDR3 DNA is TGTGCCACCAGCAGAGACGTACACAGGGGCACTGAAGCTTTCTTT. Residues: CATSRDVHRGTEAFF.

V and J are TRBV20-1 and TRBJ2-1, with D perhaps matching TRBD1 (6 bases). Germline V gene sequence: CDR1 DFQATT, CDR2 SNEGSKA (reference sequence). This CDR3 has 10 residues. V lost 8 bases to trimming and J lost 11 bases, with 13 bases between them. CDR3 residues: CSPSGVQQFF. The CDR3 region has the DNA TGCAGTCCCTCAGGGGTGCAGCAGTTCTTC.